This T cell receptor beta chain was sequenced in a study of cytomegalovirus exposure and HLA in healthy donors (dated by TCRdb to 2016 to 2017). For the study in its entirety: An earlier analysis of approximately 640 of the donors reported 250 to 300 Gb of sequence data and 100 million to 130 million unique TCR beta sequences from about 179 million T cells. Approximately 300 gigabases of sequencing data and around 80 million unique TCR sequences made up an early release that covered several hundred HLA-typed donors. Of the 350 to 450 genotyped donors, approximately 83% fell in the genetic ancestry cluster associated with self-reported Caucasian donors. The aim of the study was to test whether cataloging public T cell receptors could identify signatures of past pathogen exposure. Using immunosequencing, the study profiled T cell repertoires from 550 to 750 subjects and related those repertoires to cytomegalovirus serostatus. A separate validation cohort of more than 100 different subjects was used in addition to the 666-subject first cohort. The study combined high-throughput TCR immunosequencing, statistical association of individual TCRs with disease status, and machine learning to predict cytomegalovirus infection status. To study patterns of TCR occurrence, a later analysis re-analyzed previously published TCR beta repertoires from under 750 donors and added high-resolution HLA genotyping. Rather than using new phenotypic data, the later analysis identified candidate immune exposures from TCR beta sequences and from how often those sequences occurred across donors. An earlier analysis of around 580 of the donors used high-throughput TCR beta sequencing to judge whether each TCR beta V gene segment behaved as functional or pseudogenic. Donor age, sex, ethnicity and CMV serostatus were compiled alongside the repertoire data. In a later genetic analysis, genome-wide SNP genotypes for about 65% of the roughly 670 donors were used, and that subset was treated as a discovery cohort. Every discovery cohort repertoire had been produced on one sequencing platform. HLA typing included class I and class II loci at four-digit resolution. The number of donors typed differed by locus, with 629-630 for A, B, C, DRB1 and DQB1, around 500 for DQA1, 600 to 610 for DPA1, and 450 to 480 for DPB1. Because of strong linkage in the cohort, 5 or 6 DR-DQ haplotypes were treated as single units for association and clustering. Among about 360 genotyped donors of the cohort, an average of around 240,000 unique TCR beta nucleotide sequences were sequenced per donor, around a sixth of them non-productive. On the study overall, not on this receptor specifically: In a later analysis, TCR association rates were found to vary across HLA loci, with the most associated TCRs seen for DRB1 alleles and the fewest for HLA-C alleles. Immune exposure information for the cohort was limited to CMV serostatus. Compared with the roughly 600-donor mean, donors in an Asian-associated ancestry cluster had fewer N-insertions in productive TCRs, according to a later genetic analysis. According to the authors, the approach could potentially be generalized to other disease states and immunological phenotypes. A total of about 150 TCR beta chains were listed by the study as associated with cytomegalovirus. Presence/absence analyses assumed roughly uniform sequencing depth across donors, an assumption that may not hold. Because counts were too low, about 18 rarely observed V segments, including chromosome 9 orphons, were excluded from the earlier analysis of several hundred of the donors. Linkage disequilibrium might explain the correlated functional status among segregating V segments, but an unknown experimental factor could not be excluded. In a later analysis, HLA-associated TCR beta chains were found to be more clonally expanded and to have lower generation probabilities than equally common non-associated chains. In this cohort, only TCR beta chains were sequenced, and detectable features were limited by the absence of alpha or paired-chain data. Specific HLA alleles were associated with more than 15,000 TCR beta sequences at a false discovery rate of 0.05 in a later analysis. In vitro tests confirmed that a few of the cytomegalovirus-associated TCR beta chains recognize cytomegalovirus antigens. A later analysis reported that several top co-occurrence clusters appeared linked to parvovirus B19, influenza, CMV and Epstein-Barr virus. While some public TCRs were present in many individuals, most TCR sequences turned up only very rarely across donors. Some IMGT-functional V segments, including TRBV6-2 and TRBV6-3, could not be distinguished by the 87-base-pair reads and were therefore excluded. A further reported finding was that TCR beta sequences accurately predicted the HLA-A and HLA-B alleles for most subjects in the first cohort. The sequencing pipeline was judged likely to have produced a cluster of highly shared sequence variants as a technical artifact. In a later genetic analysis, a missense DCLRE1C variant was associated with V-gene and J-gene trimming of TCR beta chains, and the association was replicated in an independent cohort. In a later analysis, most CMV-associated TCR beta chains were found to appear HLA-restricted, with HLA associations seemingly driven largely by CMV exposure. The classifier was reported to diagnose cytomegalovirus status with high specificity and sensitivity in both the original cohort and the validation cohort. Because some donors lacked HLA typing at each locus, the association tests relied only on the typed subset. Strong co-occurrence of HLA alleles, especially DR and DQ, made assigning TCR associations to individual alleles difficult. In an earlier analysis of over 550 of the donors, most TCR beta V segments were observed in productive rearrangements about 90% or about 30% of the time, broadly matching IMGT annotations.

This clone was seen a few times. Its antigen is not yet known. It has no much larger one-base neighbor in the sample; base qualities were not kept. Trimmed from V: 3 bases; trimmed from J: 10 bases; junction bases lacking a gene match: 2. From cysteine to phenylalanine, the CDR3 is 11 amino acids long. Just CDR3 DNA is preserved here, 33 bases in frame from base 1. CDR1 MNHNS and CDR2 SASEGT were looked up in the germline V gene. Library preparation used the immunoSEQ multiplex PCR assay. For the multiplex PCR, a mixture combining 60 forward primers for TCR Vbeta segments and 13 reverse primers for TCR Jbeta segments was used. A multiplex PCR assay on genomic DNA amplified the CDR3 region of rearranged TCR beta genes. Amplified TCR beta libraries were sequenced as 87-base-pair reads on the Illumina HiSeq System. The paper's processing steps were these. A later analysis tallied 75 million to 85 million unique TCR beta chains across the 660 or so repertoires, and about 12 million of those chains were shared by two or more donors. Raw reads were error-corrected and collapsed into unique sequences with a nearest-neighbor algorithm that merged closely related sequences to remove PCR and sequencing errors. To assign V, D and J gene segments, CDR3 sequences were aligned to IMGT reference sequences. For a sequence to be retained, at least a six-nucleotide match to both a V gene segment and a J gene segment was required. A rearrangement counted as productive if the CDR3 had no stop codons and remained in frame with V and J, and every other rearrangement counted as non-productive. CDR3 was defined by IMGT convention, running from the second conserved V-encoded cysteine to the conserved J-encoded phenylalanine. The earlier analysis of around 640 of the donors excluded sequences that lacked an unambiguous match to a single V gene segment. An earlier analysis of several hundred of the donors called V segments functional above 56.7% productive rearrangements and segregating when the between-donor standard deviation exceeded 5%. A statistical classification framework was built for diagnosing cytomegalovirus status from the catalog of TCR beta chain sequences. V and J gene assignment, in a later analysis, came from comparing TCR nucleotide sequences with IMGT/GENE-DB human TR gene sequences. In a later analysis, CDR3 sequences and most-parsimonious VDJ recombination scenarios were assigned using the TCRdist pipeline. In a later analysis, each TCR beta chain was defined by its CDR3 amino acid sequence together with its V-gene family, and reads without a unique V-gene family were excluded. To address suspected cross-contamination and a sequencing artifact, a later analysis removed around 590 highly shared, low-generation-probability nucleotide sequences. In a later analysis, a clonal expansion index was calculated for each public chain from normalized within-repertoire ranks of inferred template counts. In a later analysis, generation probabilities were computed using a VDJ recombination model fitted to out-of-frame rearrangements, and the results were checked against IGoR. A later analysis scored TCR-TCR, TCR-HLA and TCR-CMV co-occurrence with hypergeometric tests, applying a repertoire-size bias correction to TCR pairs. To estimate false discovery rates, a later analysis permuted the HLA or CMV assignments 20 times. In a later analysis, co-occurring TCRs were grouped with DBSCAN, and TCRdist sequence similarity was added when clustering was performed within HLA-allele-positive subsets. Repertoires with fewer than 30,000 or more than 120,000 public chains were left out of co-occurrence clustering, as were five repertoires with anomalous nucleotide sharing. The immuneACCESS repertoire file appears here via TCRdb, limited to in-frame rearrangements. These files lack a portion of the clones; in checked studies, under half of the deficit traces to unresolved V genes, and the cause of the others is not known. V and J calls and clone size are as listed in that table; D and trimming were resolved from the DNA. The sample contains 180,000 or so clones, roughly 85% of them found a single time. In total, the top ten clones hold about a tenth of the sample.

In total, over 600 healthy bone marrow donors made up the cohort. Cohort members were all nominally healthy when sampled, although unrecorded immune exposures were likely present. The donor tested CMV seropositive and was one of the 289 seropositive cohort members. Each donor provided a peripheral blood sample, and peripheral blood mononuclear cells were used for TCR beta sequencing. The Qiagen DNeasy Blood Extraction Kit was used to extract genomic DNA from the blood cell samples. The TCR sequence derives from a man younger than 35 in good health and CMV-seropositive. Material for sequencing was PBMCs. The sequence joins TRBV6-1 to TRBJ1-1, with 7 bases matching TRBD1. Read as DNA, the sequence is TGTGCCAGCAGTGACCGACAGGGAGCTTTCTTT. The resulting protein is CASSDRQGAFF.